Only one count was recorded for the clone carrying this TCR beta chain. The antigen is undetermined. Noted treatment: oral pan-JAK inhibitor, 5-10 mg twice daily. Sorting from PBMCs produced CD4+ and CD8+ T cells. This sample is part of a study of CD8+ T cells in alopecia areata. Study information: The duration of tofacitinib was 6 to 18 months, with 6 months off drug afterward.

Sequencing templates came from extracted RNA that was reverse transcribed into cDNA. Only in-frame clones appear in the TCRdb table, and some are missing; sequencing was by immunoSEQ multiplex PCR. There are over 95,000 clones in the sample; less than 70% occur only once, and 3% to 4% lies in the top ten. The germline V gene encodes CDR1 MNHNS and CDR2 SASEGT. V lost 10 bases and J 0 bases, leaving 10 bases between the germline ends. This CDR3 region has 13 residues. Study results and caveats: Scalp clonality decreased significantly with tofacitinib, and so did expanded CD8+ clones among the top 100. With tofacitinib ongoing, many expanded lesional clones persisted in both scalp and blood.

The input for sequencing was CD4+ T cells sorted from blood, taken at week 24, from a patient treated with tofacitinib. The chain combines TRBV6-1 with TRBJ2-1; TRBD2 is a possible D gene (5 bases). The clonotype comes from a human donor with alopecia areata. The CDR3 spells CAIQRASYNEQFF. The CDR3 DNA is TGTGCCATCCAGAGGGCCTCCTACAATGAGCAGTTCTTC.